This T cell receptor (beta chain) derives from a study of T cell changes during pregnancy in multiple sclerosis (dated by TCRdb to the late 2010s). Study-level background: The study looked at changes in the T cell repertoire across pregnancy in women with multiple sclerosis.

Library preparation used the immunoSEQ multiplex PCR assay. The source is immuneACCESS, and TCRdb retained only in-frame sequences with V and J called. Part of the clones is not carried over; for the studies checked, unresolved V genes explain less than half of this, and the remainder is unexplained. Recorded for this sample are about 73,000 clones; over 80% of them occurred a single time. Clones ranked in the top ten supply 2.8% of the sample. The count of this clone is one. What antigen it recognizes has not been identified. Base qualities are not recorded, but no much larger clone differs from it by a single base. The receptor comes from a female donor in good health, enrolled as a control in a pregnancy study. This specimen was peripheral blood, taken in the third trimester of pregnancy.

The CDR3 sequence is CASSVGGRAGGFDEQFF. The DNA sequence is TGTGCCAGCAGCGTAGGGGGACGAGCGGGAGGGTTCGATGAGCAGTTCTTC. This sequence uses TRBV9 and TRBJ2-1; 10 central nucleotides agree with TRBD2. The germline V end is reduced by 0 bases and the J end by 8 bases; junction bases left unmatched: 11. CDR1 SGDLS and CDR2 YYNGEE were looked up in the germline V gene. Spanning cysteine to phenylalanine, the CDR3 consists of 17 amino acids. Only CDR3 DNA remains: 51 bases, in frame from the first base.